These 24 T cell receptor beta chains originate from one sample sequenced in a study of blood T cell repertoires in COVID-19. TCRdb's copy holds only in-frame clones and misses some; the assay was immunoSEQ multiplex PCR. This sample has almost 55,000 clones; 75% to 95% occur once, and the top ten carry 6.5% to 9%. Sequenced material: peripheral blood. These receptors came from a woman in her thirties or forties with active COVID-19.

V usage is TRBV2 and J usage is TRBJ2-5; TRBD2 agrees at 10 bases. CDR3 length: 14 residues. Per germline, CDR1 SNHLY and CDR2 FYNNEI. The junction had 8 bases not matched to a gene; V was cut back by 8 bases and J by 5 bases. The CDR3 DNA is TGTGCCAGCCGGACTAGCGGTTTCTTTGAGACCCAGTACTTC. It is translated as CASRTSGFFETQYF.

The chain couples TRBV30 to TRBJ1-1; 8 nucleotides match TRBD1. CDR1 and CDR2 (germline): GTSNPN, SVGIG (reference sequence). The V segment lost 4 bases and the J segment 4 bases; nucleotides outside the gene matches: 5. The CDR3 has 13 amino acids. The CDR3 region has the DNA TGTGCCTGGACCCTCGGACAGGGCACTGAAGCTTTCTTT. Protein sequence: CAWTLGQGTEAFF.

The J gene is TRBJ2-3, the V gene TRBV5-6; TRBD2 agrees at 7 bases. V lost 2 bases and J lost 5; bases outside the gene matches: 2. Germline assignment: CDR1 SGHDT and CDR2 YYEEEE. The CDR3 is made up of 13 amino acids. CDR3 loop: CASSFRGEDTQYF. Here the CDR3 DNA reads TGTGCCAGCAGCTTCCGGGGGGAAGATACGCAGTATTTT.

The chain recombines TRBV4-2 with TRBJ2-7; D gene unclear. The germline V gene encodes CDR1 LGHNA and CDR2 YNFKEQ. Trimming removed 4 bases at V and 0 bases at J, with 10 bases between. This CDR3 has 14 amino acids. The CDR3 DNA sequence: TGTGCCAGCAGCCCTGGGCAGGACTCCTACGAGCAGTACTTC. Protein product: CASSPGQDSYEQYF.

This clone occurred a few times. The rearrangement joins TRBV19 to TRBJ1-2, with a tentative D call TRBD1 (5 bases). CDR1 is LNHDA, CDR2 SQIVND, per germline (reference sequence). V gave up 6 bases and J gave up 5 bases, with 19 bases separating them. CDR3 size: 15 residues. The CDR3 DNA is TGTGCCAGTAGCCCATGGGGCAGGGCCAAGTATGGCTACACCTTC. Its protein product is CASSPWGRAKYGYTF. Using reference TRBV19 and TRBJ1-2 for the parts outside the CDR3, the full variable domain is DGGITQSPKYLFRKEGQNVTLSCEQNLNHDAMYWYRQDPGQGLRLIYYSQIVNDFQKGDIAEGYSVSREKKESFPLTVTSAQKNPTAFYLCASSPWGRAKYGYTFGSGTRLTVV.

Here the CDR3 DNA reads TGCAGCGTTGAAGACGTGGACAGGGTAGGGACCCAGTACTTC. Its protein product is CSVEDVDRVGTQYF. V gene TRBV29-1 combines with J gene TRBJ2-5; 8 nucleotides match TRBD1. V shed 0 bases and J 7 bases; nucleotides not matched to a gene: 7. The CDR3 totals 14 residues. CDR1 and CDR2 (germline): SQVTM, ANQGSEA.

CDR3 in amino acids: CASSIGLAGNQPQHF. CDR3 DNA sequence: TGTGCCAGCAGCATCGGTCTAGCGGGCAATCAGCCCCAGCATTTT. The chain carries TRBV7-9 and TRBJ1-5; D gene uncertain. Germline CDR1 and CDR2: SEHNR and FQNEAQ (reference sequence). V lost 5 bases, J lost 2 bases, and 13 bases lay in between. This CDR3 is 15 amino acids long. The full variable domain, with the rest looked up from reference TRBV7-9 and TRBJ1-5, is DTGVSQNPRHKITKRGQNVTFRCDPISEHNRLYWYRQTLGQGPEFLTYFQNEAQLEKSRLLSDRFSAERPKGSFSTLEIQRTEQGDSAMYLCASSIGLAGNQPQHFGDGTRLSIL.

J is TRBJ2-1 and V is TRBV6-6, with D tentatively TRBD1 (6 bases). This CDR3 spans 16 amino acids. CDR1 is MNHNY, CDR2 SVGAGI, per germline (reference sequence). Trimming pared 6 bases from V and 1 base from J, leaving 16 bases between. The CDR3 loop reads CASSPTGSGSYNEQFF. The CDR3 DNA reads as TGTGCCAGCAGCCCCACAGGGTCGGGGTCCTACAATGAGCAGTTCTTC.

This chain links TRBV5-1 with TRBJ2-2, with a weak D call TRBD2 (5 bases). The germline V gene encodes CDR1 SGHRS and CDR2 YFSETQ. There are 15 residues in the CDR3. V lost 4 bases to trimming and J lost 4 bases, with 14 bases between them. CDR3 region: CASSPTLTSTGELFF. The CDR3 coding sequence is TGCGCCAGCAGCCCGACCCTTACTAGCACCGGGGAGCTGTTTTTT.

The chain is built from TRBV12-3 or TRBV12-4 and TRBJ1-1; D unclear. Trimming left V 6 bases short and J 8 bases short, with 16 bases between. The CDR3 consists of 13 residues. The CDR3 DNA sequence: TGTGCCAGCAGCCAAACTCCCACCCTCGAAGCTTTCTTT. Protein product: CASSQTPTLEAFF.

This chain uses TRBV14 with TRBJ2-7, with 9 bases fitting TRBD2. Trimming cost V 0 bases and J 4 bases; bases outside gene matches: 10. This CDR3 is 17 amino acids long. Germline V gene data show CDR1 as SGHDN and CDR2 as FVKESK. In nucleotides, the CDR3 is TGTGCCAGCAGCCAAGATCTTGGGACTAGCAGGGGGTACGAGCAGTACTTC. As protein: CASSQDLGTSRGYEQYF.

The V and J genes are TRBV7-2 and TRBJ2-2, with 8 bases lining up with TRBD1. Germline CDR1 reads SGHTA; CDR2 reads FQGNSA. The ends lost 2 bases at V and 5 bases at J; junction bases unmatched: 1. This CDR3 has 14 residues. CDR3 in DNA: TGTGCCAGCAGCTTAAACAGGGGGACCGGGGAGCTGTTTTTT. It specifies CASSLNRGTGELFF.

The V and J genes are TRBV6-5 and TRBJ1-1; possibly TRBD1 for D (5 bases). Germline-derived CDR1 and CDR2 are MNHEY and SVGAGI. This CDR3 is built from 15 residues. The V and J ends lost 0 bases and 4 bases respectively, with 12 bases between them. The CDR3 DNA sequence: TGTGCCAGCAGTTACTCGATGGGGGGGGGCACTGAAGCTTTCTTT. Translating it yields CASSYSMGGGTEAFF.

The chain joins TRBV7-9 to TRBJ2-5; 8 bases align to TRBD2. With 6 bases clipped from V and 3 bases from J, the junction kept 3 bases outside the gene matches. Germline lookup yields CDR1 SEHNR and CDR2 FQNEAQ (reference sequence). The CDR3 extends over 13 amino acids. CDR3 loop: CASRRGGEETQYF. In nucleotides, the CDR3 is TGTGCCAGCAGACGGGGGGGAGAAGAGACCCAGTACTTC.

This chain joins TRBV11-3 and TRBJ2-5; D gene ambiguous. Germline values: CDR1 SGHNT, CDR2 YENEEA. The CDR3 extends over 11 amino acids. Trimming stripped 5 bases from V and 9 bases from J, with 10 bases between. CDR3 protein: CASSLSQAQYF. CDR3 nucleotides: TGTGCCAGCAGCCTATCCCAGGCCCAGTACTTC.

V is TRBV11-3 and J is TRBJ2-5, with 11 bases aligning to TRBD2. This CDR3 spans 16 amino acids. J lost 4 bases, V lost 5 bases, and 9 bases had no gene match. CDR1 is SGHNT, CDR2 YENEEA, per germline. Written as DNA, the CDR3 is TGTGCCAGCAGCGACTCGACTAGCGGGGTTGGAGAGACCCAGTACTTC. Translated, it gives CASSDSTSGVGETQYF.

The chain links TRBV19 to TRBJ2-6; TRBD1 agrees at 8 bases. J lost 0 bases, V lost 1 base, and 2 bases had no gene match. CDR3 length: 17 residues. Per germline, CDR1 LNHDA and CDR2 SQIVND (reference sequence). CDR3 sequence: CASSIGTGNSGANVLTF. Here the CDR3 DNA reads TGTGCCAGTAGTATAGGGACAGGGAACTCTGGGGCCAACGTCCTGACTTTC.

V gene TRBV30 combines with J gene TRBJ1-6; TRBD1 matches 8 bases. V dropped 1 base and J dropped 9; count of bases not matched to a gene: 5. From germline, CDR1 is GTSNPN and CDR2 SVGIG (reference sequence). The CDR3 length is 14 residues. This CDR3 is CAWSADRASSPLHF. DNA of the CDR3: TGTGCCTGGAGTGCGGACAGGGCGTCTTCACCCCTCCACTTT.

The chain's CDR3 is CATRGAGDEQFF. The CDR3 bases are TGTGCCACCAGGGGGGCTGGCGATGAGCAGTTCTTC. The rearrangement joins TRBV24-1 to TRBJ2-1, with D tentatively TRBD1 (6 bases). The germline V gene has CDR1 KGHDR and CDR2 SFDVKD. Trimming cost V 7 bases and J 8 bases, with 11 bases left between them. There are 12 residues in the CDR3.

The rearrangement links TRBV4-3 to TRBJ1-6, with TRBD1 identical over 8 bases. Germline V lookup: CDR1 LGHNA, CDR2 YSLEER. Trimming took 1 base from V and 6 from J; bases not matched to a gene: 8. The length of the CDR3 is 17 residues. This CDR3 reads CASSQVPAGGFNSPLHF. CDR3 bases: TGCGCCAGCAGCCAAGTCCCGGCAGGGGGCTTTAATTCACCCCTCCACTTT.

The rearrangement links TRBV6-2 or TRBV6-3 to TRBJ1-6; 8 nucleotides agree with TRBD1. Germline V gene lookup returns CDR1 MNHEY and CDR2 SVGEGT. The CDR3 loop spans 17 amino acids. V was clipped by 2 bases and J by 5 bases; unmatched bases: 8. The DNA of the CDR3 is TGTGCCAGCAGTTACAACGCCCGGACAGGGAATAATTCACCCCTCCACTTT. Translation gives CASSYNARTGNNSPLHF.

CDR3 residues: CASRRQGSRTEAFF. CDR3 nucleotides: TGTGCCAGCAGACGACAGGGATCTCGCACTGAAGCTTTCTTT. The chain is built from TRBV6-5 and TRBJ1-1; TRBD1 matches 7 bases. V was pared by 6 bases and J by 4 bases, with 8 bases of the junction left unmatched. The CDR3 runs 14 residues. The germline gives CDR1 MNHEY, CDR2 SVGAGI.

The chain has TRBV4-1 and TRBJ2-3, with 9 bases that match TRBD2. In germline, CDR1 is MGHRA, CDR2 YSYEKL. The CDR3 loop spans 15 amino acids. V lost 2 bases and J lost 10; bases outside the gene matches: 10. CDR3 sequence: CASSQTKDLAGPQYF. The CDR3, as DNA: TGCGCCAGCAGCCAAACAAAAGACCTAGCGGGGCCGCAGTATTTT.

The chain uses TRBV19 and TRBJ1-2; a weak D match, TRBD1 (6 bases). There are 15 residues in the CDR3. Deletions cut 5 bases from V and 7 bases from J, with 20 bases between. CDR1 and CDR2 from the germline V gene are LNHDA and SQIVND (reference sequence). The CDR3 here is CASSSGGVGAPGYTF. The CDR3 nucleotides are TGTGCCAGTAGTTCGGGGGGCGTAGGGGCCCCTGGCTACACCTTC.